This T cell receptor (beta chain) was observed in a study of shared clonotypes between healthy human individuals. At the level of the study: Every donor yielded three CD4 naive, three CD4 memory, two CD8 naive and one CD8 memory plate.

The naive CD8 subset, CD45RO-negative cells positively selected for CCR7, excluded terminally differentiated effector memory CD45RA+ cells. Study-level results: Naive subsets generally exceeded memory subsets in estimated richness. Genetic and exposure-history diversity was limited by the small donor number.

A remark on this clone: As yet, its antigen is unknown.

It was at deep level that the assay was run. The assay was immunoSEQ multiplex PCR, and TCRdb's table has in-frame clones only and misses some. Of approximately 1.9 million clones listed, about 93% were seen once; the top ten hold more than 1.5%. After removal of 1 base from V and 4 bases from J, the junction contained 7 bases not matched to a gene. Germline assignment: CDR1 SGHTA and CDR2 FQGTGA. The CDR3 is 16 residues long. The sample taken for sequencing was naive CD8+ T cells from PBMCs. This chain uses TRBV7-3 with TRBJ2-1; 7 bases map to TRBD2. This sequence was found in a young man in good health. Some clones in this sample may be carry-over from other donors' samples. The CDR3 region has the DNA TGTGCCAGCAGCTTAATAGGTAGCGGGCAGTACAATGAGCAGTTCTTC. Amino acid sequence: CASSLIGSGQYNEQFF. The variable domain in full, with the rest retrieved from reference TRBV7-3 and TRBJ2-1, is GAGVSQTPSNKVTEKGKYVELRCDPISGHTALYWYRQSLGQGPEFLIYFQGTGAADDSGLPNDRFFAVRPEGSVSTLKIQRTERGDSAVYLCASSLIGSGQYNEQFFGPGTRLTVL.